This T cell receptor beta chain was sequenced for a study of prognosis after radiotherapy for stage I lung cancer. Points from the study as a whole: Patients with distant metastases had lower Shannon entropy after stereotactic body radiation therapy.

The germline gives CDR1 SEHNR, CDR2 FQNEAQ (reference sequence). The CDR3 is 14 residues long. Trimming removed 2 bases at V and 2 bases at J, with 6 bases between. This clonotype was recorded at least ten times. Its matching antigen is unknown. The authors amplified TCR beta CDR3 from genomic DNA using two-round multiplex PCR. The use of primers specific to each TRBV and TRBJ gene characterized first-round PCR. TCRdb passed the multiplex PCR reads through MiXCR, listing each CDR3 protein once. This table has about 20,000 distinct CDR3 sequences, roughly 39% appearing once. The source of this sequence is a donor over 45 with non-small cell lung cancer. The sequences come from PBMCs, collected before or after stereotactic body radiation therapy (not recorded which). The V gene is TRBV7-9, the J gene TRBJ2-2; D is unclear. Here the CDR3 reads CASSLTLNTGELFF. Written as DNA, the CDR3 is TGTGCCAGCAGCTTAACTCTTAACACCGGGGAGCTGTTTTTT.